This T cell receptor beta chain derives from a study of T cells in Graves' hyperthyroidism and ophthalmopathy. The V end was cut by 4 bases, the J end by 0 bases, with 13 bases between. The CDR3 loop spans 16 amino acids. The V gene's germline CDR1 is SGHNT and CDR2 YENEEA. This clonotype appeared many times. RNA transcripts were the template for amplifying TCR beta CDR3 regions. HTBI primers were used for first-round RT-PCR of the TCR CDR3. TCRdb used MiXCR to reprocess the multiplex PCR reads, holding one entry per CDR3 protein. The data contain some 600,000 distinct CDR3 sequences, approximately 14% of them singletons.

This TCR derives from a woman under 40 with Graves' hyperthyroidism that later progressed to Graves' ophthalmopathy. What was sequenced was blood. The rearrangement joins TRBV11-3 to TRBJ1-3, with D possibly TRBD1 on 6 matching bases. CDR3 DNA sequence: TGTGCCAGCAGCTCACAGGGCGCCTACTCTGGAAACACCATATATTTT. It yields the protein CASSSQGAYSGNTIYF. Looking up the rest from reference TRBV11-3 and TRBJ1-3 gives the full variable domain: EAGVVQSPRYKIIEKKQPVAFWCNPISGHNTLYWYLQNLGQGPELLIRYENEEAVDDSQLPKDRFSAERLKGVDSTLKIQPAELGDSAVYLCASSSQGAYSGNTIYFGEGSWLTVV.